The rows below give T cell receptor beta chains drawn from one sample of a study of T-cell reconstitution after alpha-beta-depleted transplantation in children. Each CDR3 protein gets one entry after TCRdb re-called the PCR reads with MiXCR. This sample has around 670,000 distinct CDR3 sequences, with around 13% found just once. Source: PBMCs, taken before TCRalphabeta/CD19-depleted stem cell transplant. All receptors come from a girl aged 2 to 10 with congenital amegakaryocytic thrombocytopenia, due to receive a stem cell transplant. Both conserved end residues are part of each CDR3.

J,V,CDR3
TRBJ2-5,TRBV20-1,CSVGTSGRGWGETQYF
TRBJ2-1,TRBV24-1,CATEAGGPYNEQFF
TRBJ1-1,TRBV7-8,CASSLETGSREAFF
TRBJ2-4,TRBV12-3/TRBV12-4,CASSLASGVDIQYF
TRBJ1-5,TRBV19,CASSARDTPNQPQHF
TRBJ2-7,TRBV7-3,CASSSVAGGSVEQYF
TRBJ2-3,TRBV15,CATSRAAGVFWGHTDTQYF
TRBJ1-1,TRBV18,CASSPGHANTEAFF
TRBJ2-2,TRBV5-1,CASSSSRSSGATTGELFF
TRBJ2-7,TRBV14,CASSHVGSGEQYF
TRBJ2-1,TRBV19,CASSLYGYNAQFF
TRBJ2-2,TRBV19,CAVLTGGAGELFF
TRBJ2-7,TRBV5-1,CASSFVPAEYEQYF
TRBJ1-5,TRBV12-3/TRBV12-4,CASSFGLYSNQPQHF
TRBJ2-2,TRBV28,CASSLGGLSNTGELFF
TRBJ1-3,TRBV20-1,CSAPPNGISGNTIYF
TRBJ2-1,TRBV3-1,CASSQDRRSPSSYNEQFF
TRBJ2-1,TRBV7-2,CASSLESIREQFF
TRBJ2-7,TRBV5-6,CASSLGVGLAIYEQYF
TRBJ2-7,TRBV20-1,CSANPTSGSSYEQYF
TRBJ2-1,TRBV7-9,CASSLSVSSYNEQFF
TRBJ2-1,TRBV3-1,CASSHEGGYNEQFF
TRBJ2-1,TRBV11-2,CASSFSGRAQGEQFF
TRBJ1-1,TRBV20-1,CSPYRGAYTEAFF
TRBJ2-1,TRBV5-1,CASSLRDASSYNEQFF
TRBJ2-2,TRBV20-1,CSARDPGPNTGELFF
TRBJ2-1,TRBV19,CASSIPQRSNNEQFF
TRBJ2-2,TRBV20-1,CSASGTGVPGELFF
TRBJ2-2,TRBV6-5,CASSTRQGTRLAGLFSNTGELFF
TRBJ1-2,TRBV7-8,CASTIRGQTNYGYTF
TRBJ1-3,TRBV27,CASSLGNPLSNTIYF
TRBJ2-1,TRBV15,CATSRDRGQGSQRAVYNEQFF
TRBJ2-7,TRBV12-3/TRBV12-4,CASSPQGSEQYF
TRBJ2-7,TRBV4-2,CASSQDPGGYQYEQYF
TRBJ2-7,TRBV25-1,CASSEGDRVEQYF
TRBJ2-7,TRBV18,CASSPPADTYEQYF